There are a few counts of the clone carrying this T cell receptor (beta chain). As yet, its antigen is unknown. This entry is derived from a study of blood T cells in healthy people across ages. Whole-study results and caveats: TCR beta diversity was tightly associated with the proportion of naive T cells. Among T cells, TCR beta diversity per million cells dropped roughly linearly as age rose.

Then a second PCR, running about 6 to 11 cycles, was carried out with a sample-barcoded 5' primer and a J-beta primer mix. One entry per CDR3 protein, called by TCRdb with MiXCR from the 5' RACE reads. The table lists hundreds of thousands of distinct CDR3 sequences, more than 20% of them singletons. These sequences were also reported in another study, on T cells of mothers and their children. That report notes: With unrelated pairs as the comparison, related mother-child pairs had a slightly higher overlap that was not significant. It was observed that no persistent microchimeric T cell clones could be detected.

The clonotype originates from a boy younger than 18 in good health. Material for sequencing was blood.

The DNA for the CDR3 is TGTGCCAGCAGCACCCTTGGACAGGCCACCTACGAGCAGTACTTC. It codes for CASSTLGQATYEQYF. The V call is TRBV28, the J call TRBJ2-7; 7 bases match TRBD1. V lost 6 bases to trimming and J lost 2 bases; unmatched junction nucleotides: 10. The CDR3 runs 15 residues. The V gene's germline CDR1 is MDHEN and CDR2 SYDVKM.